Here is one T cell receptor beta chain with its context. Its target is unknown. These data belong to a study of T-cell reconstitution after alpha-beta-depleted transplantation in children. Study-wide points: Two months or so post-transplant, alpha-beta T cells reportedly derived from several hundred expanded graft clones.

Unique molecular identifiers were incorporated when the TCRbeta library was constructed. TCRdb called the PCR reads again in MiXCR, with one record for every CDR3 protein. The sample yields tens of thousands of distinct CDR3 sequences, 15% to 20% seen once. The germline V gene has CDR1 SNHLY and CDR2 FYNNEI. The CDR3 sequence is 14 residues long. Trimming took 9 bases from V and 5 from J; bases not matched to a gene: 10. This specimen consisted of PBMCs, mostly from graft donor cells, obtained 360 days after TCRalphabeta/CD19-depleted stem cell transplant. The chain recombines TRBV2 with TRBJ2-7, with TRBD1 matching 10 bases. This TCR came from a male patient between 2 and 15 years old who had a stem cell transplant for acute lymphoblastic leukemia, so the T cells may come from the graft donor. The CDR3 loop is CASRTGGKLHEQYF. CDR3 bases: TGTGCCAGTCGGACAGGGGGAAAGTTACACGAGCAGTACTTC.